This T cell receptor beta chain was observed in a study of cytomegalovirus exposure and HLA in healthy donors. Findings and caveats of the study: In a later analysis, a genetic analysis reported fewer productive-TCR N-insertions in an Asian-associated ancestry cluster than the cohort average. The study put some 150 TCR beta chains on its list as cytomegalovirus-associated.

CDR3 length: 13 residues. CDR1 SGHAT and CDR2 FQNNGV come from the germline V gene. Trimming took 6 bases from V and 4 from J; bases not matched to a gene: 4. A word on this clone: Its antigen is still unknown.

PCR was performed using 60 Vbeta and 13 Jbeta primers. The data were produced by immunoSEQ multiplex PCR, yet TCRdb's version contains in-frame clones alone and is incomplete. The sample has 150,000 or so clones, almost 80% seen once; the top ten hold about 14%. The rearrangement joins TRBV11-2 to TRBJ2-5, with 8 bases matching TRBD1. The receptor's source is a man in his fifties in good health and CMV-seropositive. Input material: PBMCs. CDR3: CASSLQGGETQYF. In nucleotides, the CDR3 is TGTGCCAGCAGTTTACAGGGGGGAGAGACCCAGTACTTC. The complete variable domain, with remaining parts taken from reference TRBV11-2 and TRBJ2-5, reads EAGVAQSPRYKIIEKRQSVAFWCNPISGHATLYWYQQILGQGPKLLIQFQNNGVVDDSQLPKDRFSAERLKGVDSTLKIQPAKLEDSAVYLCASSLQGGETQYFGPGTRLLVL.